Shown below are 3 T cell receptor beta chains from a single sample sequenced in a study of T cells in Graves' hyperthyroidism and ophthalmopathy. Using RNA transcripts as the source, TCR beta CDR3 regions were amplified. The HTBI primer set drove a first-round RT-PCR of the TCR CDR3. TCRdb itself ran the multiplex PCR reads through MiXCR, one entry per CDR3 protein. The data show roughly 650,000 distinct CDR3 sequences, approximately 15% seen once. Sequenced input: blood. The receptors originated from a woman in her forties with Graves' ophthalmopathy.

Points on this clonotype: A much larger clone differs from this one at a single base, so this may be a read error. V usage is TRBV27 and J usage is TRBJ2-7, with TRBD2 matching 11 bases. Unmatched junction bases numbered 11, after V lost 9 bases and J lost 7 bases. This CDR3 has 14 residues. CDR1 is MNHEY, CDR2 SMNVEV, per germline (reference sequence). The CDR3 is CARDLAGGGDEQYF. DNA of the CDR3: TGTGCCAGGGATCTAGCGGGGGGCGGGGATGAGCAGTACTTC.

Points on this clonotype: A clone one base away is much larger, so this may be a read error. This chain joins TRBV5-1 and TRBJ2-2, with D possibly being TRBD1 or TRBD2 (5 bases each). Per germline, CDR1 SGHRS and CDR2 YFSETQ. Trimming cost V 3 bases and J 1 base, with 10 bases left between them. The CDR3 has 15 residues. Here the CDR3 reads CASSSVGENTGELFF. Written as DNA, the CDR3 is TGCGCCAGCAGCTCGGTGGGGGAGAACACCGGGGAGCTGTTTTTT.

The table lists this clonotype with a few counts. V usage is TRBV6-1 and J usage is TRBJ1-1; D uncertain. The length of the CDR3 is 12 residues. The germline V gene encodes CDR1 MNHNS and CDR2 SASEGT. V lost 5 bases and J 2 bases, leaving 6 bases between the germline ends. The CDR3 nucleotides read TGTGCCAGCAGTCGACATAACACTGAAGCTTTCTTT. This translates into CASSRHNTEAFF.